There are a few counts of the clone carrying this T cell receptor (beta chain). As yet, its antigen is unknown. CDR1 and CDR2 from the germline V gene are ENHRY and SYGVKD. V gave up 4 bases and J gave up 10 bases, with 17 bases separating them. This CDR3 is built from 14 residues. This specimen comes from a study of CD8 T cells in ankylosing spondylitis. TCRdb processed the 5' RACE reads anew with MiXCR; each CDR3 protein has one entry. The repertoire holds about 260,000 distinct CDR3 sequences, with 24% as singletons. Findings and limits, study-wide: Disease-associated clonotypes exhibited CD8+ identity and were relatively infrequent in peripheral blood. What appeared characteristic of ankylosing spondylitis blood was a TCR beta motif of several highly homologous variants. A subset of motif variants has previously been described in the synovial fluid and blood of reactive arthritis.

This chain links TRBV10-3 with TRBJ2-1, with a weak D call TRBD1 (5 bases). Sequencing was carried out using blood, either unsorted or a sorted T cell fraction (not recorded which). This clonotype was sampled from a male donor with ankylosing spondylitis or in good health (not recorded which). CDR3 nucleotide sequence: TGTGCCATCAGTGTCGAGACAGCGCCCGACGAGCAGTTCTTC. Residues: CAISVETAPDEQFF.